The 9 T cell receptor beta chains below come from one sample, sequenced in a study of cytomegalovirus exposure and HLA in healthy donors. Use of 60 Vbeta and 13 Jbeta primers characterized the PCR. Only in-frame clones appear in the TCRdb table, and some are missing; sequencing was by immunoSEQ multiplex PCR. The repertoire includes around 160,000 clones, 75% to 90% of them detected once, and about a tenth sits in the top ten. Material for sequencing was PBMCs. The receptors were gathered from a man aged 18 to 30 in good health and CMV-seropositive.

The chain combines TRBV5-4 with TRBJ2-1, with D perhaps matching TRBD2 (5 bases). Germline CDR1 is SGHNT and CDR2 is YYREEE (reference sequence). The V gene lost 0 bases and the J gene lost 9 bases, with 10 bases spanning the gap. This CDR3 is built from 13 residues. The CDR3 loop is CASSLAASPEQFF. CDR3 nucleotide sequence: TGTGCCAGCAGCTTGGCGGCTAGCCCTGAGCAGTTCTTC. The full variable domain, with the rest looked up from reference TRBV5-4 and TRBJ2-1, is ETGVTQSPTHLIKTRGQQVTLRCSSQSGHNTVSWYQQALGQGPQFIFQYYREEENGRGNFPPRFSGLQFPNYSSELNVNALELDDSALYLCASSLAASPEQFFGPGTRLTVL.

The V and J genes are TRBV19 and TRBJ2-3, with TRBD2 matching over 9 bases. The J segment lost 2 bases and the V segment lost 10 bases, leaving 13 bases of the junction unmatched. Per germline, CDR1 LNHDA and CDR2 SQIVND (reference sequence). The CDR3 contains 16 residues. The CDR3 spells CATHFEGLAPTDTQYF. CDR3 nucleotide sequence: TGTGCCACCCACTTTGAGGGACTAGCCCCCACAGATACGCAGTATTTT. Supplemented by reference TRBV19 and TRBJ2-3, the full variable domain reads DGGITQSPKYLFRKEGQNVTLSCEQNLNHDAMYWYRQDPGQGLRLIYYSQIVNDFQKGDIAEGYSVSREKKESFPLTVTSAQKNPTAFYLCATHFEGLAPTDTQYFGPGTRLTVL.

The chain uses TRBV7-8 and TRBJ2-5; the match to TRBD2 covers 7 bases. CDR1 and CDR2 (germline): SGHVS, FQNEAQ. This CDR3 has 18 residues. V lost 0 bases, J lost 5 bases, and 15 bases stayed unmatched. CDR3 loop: CASSLATDLTGLVETQYF. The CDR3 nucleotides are TGTGCCAGCAGCTTAGCAACAGATTTAACCGGACTAGTGGAGACCCAGTACTTC.

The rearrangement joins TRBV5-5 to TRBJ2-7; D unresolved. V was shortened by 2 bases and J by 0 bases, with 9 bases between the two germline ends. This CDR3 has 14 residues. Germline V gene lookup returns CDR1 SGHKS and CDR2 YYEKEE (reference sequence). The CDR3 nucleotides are TGTGCCAGCAGCTTTACCACGGGCTCCTACGAGCAGTACTTC. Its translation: CASSFTTGSYEQYF.

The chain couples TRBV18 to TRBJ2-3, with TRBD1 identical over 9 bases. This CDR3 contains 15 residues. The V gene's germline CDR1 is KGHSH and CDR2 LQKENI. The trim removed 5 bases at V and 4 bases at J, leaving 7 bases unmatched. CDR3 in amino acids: CASSATRTGADTQYF. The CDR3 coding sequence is TGTGCCAGCTCAGCCACGAGGACAGGGGCAGATACGCAGTATTTT.

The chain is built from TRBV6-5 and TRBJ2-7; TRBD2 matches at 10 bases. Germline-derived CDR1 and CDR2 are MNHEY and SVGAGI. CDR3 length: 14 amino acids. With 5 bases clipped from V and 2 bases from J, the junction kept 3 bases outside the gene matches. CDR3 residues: CASSPSGGPYEQYF. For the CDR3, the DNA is TGTGCCAGCAGTCCTAGCGGGGGCCCCTACGAGCAGTACTTC.

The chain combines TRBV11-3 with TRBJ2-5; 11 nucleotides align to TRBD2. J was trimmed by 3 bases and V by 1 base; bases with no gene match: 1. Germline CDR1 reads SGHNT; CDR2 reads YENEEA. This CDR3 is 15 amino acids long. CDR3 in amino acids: CASSLGLAGKETQYF. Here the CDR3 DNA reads TGTGCCAGCAGCTTAGGACTAGCGGGGAAAGAGACCCAGTACTTC.

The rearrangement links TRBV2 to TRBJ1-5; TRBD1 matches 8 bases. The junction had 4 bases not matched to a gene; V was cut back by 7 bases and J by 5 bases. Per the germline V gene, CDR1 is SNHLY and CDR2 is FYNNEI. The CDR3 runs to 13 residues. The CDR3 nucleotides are TGTGCCAGCAAGGTGACAGGGGATCAGCCCCAGCATTTT. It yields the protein CASKVTGDQPQHF. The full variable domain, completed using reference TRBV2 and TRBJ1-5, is EPEVTQTPSHQVTQMGQEVILRCVPISNHLYFYWYRQILGQKVEFLVSFYNNEISEKSEIFDDQFSVERPDGSNFTLKIRSTKLEDSAMYFCASKVTGDQPQHFGDGTRLSIL.

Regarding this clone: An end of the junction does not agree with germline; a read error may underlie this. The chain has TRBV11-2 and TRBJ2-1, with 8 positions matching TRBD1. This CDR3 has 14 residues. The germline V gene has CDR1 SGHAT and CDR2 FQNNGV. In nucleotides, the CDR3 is TGTGCCAGCAGCTTAGTCGCGGGGACAGGCGAAGTGGTCTTC. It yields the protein CASSLVAGTGEVVF.